These 25 T cell receptor beta chains were sequenced from one sample in a study of shared clonotypes between healthy human individuals (dated by TCRdb to the early 2020s). Libraries were made using the immunoSEQ multiplex PCR assay. TCRdb carries this immuneACCESS record with in-frame sequences only. Its versions omit some clonotypes, under half of them owing to an unresolved V gene in the studies checked, with the rest unexplained. The table for this sample lists 1.5 million to 2.5 million clones; just under 95% of them were counted only once. 0.95% to 1.5% of the sample comes from the top ten. CD8 naive samples were obtained by positive selection for CCR7 among CD45RO-negative cells, yielding a CD45RA+CCR7+ population from which TemRA cells were excluded. Source material: naive CD8+ T cells sorted from blood. Interpreted using the paper, the cell subset or site label stands for: CD45RA+CCR7+. The receptors shown here come from a man between 18 and 35 years old in good health.

V and J are TRBV7-9 and TRBJ2-5; 7 bases line up with TRBD1. CDR1 is SEHNR and CDR2 is FQNEAQ in the germline V gene (reference sequence). The CDR3 is 16 residues long. After removal of 4 bases from V and 3 bases from J, the junction contained 11 bases not matched to a gene. The CDR3 is CASSSHPDRVKETQYF. The CDR3 coding sequence is TGTGCCAGCAGCTCCCACCCAGACAGGGTTAAAGAGACCCAGTACTTC. Based on the CDR3 plus reference TRBV7-9 and TRBJ2-5, the full variable domain is DTGVSQNPRHKITKRGQNVTFRCDPISEHNRLYWYRQTLGQGPEFLTYFQNEAQLEKSRLLSDRFSAERPKGSFSTLEIQRTEQGDSAMYLCASSSHPDRVKETQYFGPGTRLLVL.

This chain links TRBV9 with TRBJ2-7; 9 bases agree with TRBD1. This CDR3 spans 16 amino acids. Germline V CDR1 and CDR2: SGDLS, YYNGEE. V lost 4 bases and J lost 2; bases outside the gene matches: 10. Here the CDR3 DNA reads TGTGCCAGCAGCTCTTCCCCGGGACAGGGAACCTACGAGCAGTACTTC. Translating gives CASSSSPGQGTYEQYF.

V and J are TRBV4-3 and TRBJ1-5; TRBD1 is a possible D gene (5 bases). The CDR3 runs 16 residues. V was trimmed by 1 base and J by 4 bases, leaving 14 bases between them. From germline, CDR1 is LGHNA and CDR2 YSLEER. The CDR3 region is CASSQVYGGINQPQHF. The CDR3 bases are TGCGCCAGCAGCCAAGTGTACGGGGGTATTAATCAGCCCCAGCATTTT.

V and J are TRBV29-1 and TRBJ2-5; D uncertain. The CDR3 spans 13 residues. CDR1 and CDR2 (germline): SQVTM, ANQGSEA. The V end was cut by 4 bases, the J end by 0 bases, with 9 bases between. CDR3 amino acids: CSVAPYYQETQYF. CDR3 DNA: TGCAGCGTTGCCCCGTACTACCAAGAGACCCAGTACTTC.

The rearrangement joins TRBV27 to TRBJ2-1, with 8 bases that match TRBD2. The CDR3 contains 12 residues. Germline loops: CDR1 MNHEY, CDR2 SMNVEV (reference sequence). The ends lost 5 bases at V and 9 bases at J; junction bases unmatched: 3. The CDR3: CASSRTSGEQFF. The DNA for the CDR3 is TGTGCCAGCAGTCGAACTAGCGGTGAGCAGTTCTTC.

Regarding this clone: Within the sample, other DNA sequences also encode this same CDR3. The chain joins TRBV9 to TRBJ1-1; D call uncertain. The CDR3 has 13 residues. V was pared by 3 bases and J by 5 bases, with 11 bases between. Germline V gene lookup returns CDR1 SGDLS and CDR2 YYNGEE. CDR3 nucleotide sequence: TGTGCCAGCAGCGCGGGAGGGAGGACTGAAGCTTTCTTT. Protein product: CASSAGGRTEAFF.

V usage is TRBV4-1 and J usage is TRBJ1-3, with D unresolved. Between the trimmed V and J ends, which lost 4 bases and 2 bases, there was a span of 9 bases. Germline V gene data show CDR1 as MGHRA and CDR2 as YSYEKL. The CDR3 has 14 amino acids. CDR3 amino acids: CASSPEGAGNTIYF. The CDR3 DNA is TGCGCCAGCAGCCCCGAGGGAGCTGGAAACACCATATATTTT.

On this clone: This sample includes further DNA sequences coding for the same CDR3. The V call is TRBV4-1, the J call TRBJ2-1, with D hard to call. Trimming removed 1 base from V and 1 base from J, with 2 bases in between. The germline gives CDR1 MGHRA, CDR2 YSYEKL. This CDR3 is built from 13 residues. In DNA, the CDR3 is TGCGCCAGCAGCCAAGTTTCCTACAATGAGCAGTTCTTC. It codes for CASSQVSYNEQFF.

The chain couples TRBV7-6 to TRBJ1-5; unclear D gene. Germline CDR1 and CDR2: SGHVS and FNYEAQ. The CDR3 totals 20 residues. V was shortened by 1 base and J by 0 bases, with 22 bases between the two germline ends. As DNA, the CDR3 is TGTGCCAGCAGCTTAGAGTCGTCCGTGGGGATGTGGGATAGCAATCAGCCCCAGCATTTT. Translating it yields CASSLESSVGMWDSNQPQHF.

The V and J genes are TRBV11-2 and TRBJ1-1, with D unresolved. This CDR3 spans 13 amino acids. The V gene lost 3 bases and the J gene lost 8 bases, with 13 bases spanning the gap. Germline assignment: CDR1 SGHAT and CDR2 FQNNGV. The CDR3 bases are TGTGCCAGCAGCTTGGACTTAGGAGTGGAAGCTTTCTTT. It codes for CASSLDLGVEAFF.

This clone was seen a single time. The rearrangement uses TRBV2 and TRBJ2-7; TRBD1 aligns across 10 bases. CDR1 and CDR2 from the germline V gene are SNHLY and FYNNEI. The CDR3 runs to 14 residues. V dropped 10 bases and J dropped 2; count of bases not matched to a gene: 8. The CDR3 nucleotides read TGTGCCATCGACAGGGGGCAAAATCCCTACGAGCAGTACTTC. The encoded protein is CAIDRGQNPYEQYF.

The rearrangement uses TRBV13 and TRBJ1-1; D gene ambiguous. CDR3 length: 13 amino acids. The V and J ends lost 1 base and 4 bases respectively, with 7 bases between them. The germline gives CDR1 PRHDT, CDR2 FYEKMQ (reference sequence). Written as DNA, the CDR3 is TGTGCCAGCAGCTTAGAAGTGCGCACTGAAGCTTTCTTT. This encodes CASSLEVRTEAFF.

The rearrangement links TRBV28 to TRBJ2-7, with 9 bases lining up with TRBD1. V shed 1 base and J 2 bases; nucleotides not matched to a gene: 6. Germline lookup yields CDR1 MDHEN and CDR2 SYDVKM. The CDR3 loop spans 16 amino acids. The CDR3 bases are TGTGCCAGCAGTTTATACCGAAGGACAGGGGCCTACGAGCAGTACTTC. Protein sequence: CASSLYRRTGAYEQYF. Combining the CDR3 with reference TRBV28 and TRBJ2-7 gives the whole variable domain DVKVTQSSRYLVKRTGEKVFLECVQDMDHENMFWYRQDPGLGLRLIYFSYDVKMKEKGDIPEGYSVSREKKERFSLILESASTNQTSMYLCASSLYRRTGAYEQYFGPGTRLTVT.

The chain recombines TRBV10-3 with TRBJ2-2, with D hard to call. Germline V lookup: CDR1 ENHRY, CDR2 SYGVKD. The CDR3 sequence is 13 residues long. V lost 10 bases, J lost 0 bases, and 9 bases lay in between. The CDR3 here is CATQHPNTGELFF. In nucleotides, the CDR3 is TGTGCCACCCAACACCCGAACACCGGGGAGCTGTTTTTT.

The J gene is TRBJ2-7, the V gene TRBV28; TRBD1 matches 8 bases. This CDR3 has 14 residues. The V gene end was trimmed by 5 bases and the J gene end by 1 base; junction bases not matched to a gene: 4. Germline V lookup: CDR1 MDHEN, CDR2 SYDVKM. The CDR3: CASSPGQVSYEQYF. Written as DNA, the CDR3 is TGTGCCAGCAGTCCGGGACAGGTATCCTACGAGCAGTACTTC.

The rearrangement uses TRBV10-2 and TRBJ2-1; a weak D match, TRBD2 (6 bases). This CDR3 region has 15 residues. Germline lookup yields CDR1 WSHSY and CDR2 SAAADI. V lost 3 bases and J 7 bases, leaving 16 bases between the germline ends. This CDR3 is CASSEAGLLGNEQFF. The DNA for the CDR3 is TGCGCCAGCAGTGAAGCGGGCCTCCTCGGGAATGAGCAGTTCTTC.

The chain has TRBV9 and TRBJ1-2; 10 positions match TRBD1. Germline lookup yields CDR1 SGDLS and CDR2 YYNGEE. The CDR3 is 16 residues long. The V gene end was trimmed by 4 bases and the J gene end by 2 bases; junction bases not matched to a gene: 8. The CDR3 nucleotides are TGTGCCAGCAGCTCTAACCCGGGACAGGGGAACTATGGCTACACCTTC. It yields the protein CASSSNPGQGNYGYTF.

The V call is TRBV9, the J call TRBJ2-7, with D possibly being TRBD1 or TRBD2 (5 bases each). Germline V CDR1 and CDR2: SGDLS, YYNGEE. The CDR3 has 18 residues. V was shortened by 0 bases and J by 2 bases, with 21 bases between the two germline ends. This CDR3 reads CASSVGMNRDGDTYEQYF. DNA for the CDR3: TGTGCCAGCAGCGTAGGGATGAACCGGGACGGTGATACCTACGAGCAGTACTTC.

The chain links TRBV5-1 to TRBJ1-5; D may be TRBD1 (5 bases). V was pared by 4 bases and J by 4 bases, with 15 bases between. The CDR3 sequence is 15 residues long. Germline V gene data show CDR1 as SGHRS and CDR2 as YFSETQ. CDR3 sequence: CASSPGEGANQPQHF. The DNA for the CDR3 is TGCGCCAGCAGCCCGGGGGAGGGAGCAAATCAGCCCCAGCATTTT.

The V and J genes are TRBV10-2 and TRBJ2-2, with D possibly being TRBD1 (5 bases). V was shortened by 4 bases and J by 4 bases, with 13 bases between the two germline ends. This CDR3 is 15 amino acids long. The germline V gene encodes CDR1 WSHSY and CDR2 SAAADI. The CDR3 DNA reads TGCGCCAGCAGTGGGGCTGACAGAGGCACCGGGGAGCTGTTTTTT. Encoded protein: CASSGADRGTGELFF.

For the CDR3, the DNA is TGTGCCAGCACCCACGGAGGAGGGACTGAAGCTTTCTTT. Encoded protein: CASTHGGGTEAFF. V is TRBV2 and J is TRBJ1-1, with D unresolved. The V gene lost 7 bases and the J gene lost 5 bases, with 14 bases spanning the gap. The CDR3 consists of 13 residues. Germline-derived CDR1 and CDR2 are SNHLY and FYNNEI.

J is TRBJ1-2 and V is TRBV5-1; 10 bases are a match to TRBD1. J gave up 4 bases and V 0 bases, and 3 bases lay outside the gene matches. Germline V gene sequence: CDR1 SGHRS, CDR2 YFSETQ. The CDR3 extends over 15 amino acids. CDR3 sequence reads: CASSLDGTGAYGYTF. CDR3 DNA sequence: TGCGCCAGCAGCTTGGACGGGACAGGGGCCTATGGCTACACCTTC.

The rearrangement uses TRBV9 and TRBJ2-7; D remains unclear. With 3 bases removed from V and 1 base from J, the gap between germline ends came to 8 bases. Germline V CDR1 and CDR2: SGDLS, YYNGEE. CDR3 length: 13 residues. The CDR3 reads CASSAQNSYEQYF. CDR3 in DNA: TGTGCCAGCAGCGCCCAGAATTCCTACGAGCAGTACTTC.

In this sample, this clone turned up once. The chain uses TRBV14 and TRBJ2-1; 7 bases match TRBD1. The length of the CDR3 is 15 residues. V trimming: 8 bases; J trimming: 6 bases; junction bases outside the gene matches: 13. Germline V CDR1 and CDR2: SGHDN, FVKESK. CDR3 loop: CASSQGVWGINEQFF. The CDR3 DNA is TGTGCCAGCTCTCAGGGGGTCTGGGGTATCAATGAGCAGTTCTTC.

The rearrangement joins TRBV5-8 to TRBJ2-7, with 13 bases that match TRBD2. V dropped 3 bases and J dropped 3; count of bases not matched to a gene: 9. The CDR3 runs to 17 residues. Looked up from germline, CDR1 is SGHTS and CDR2 is YDEGEE. The CDR3 is CASSSGLAGHPGYEQYF. DNA of the CDR3: TGTGCCAGCAGCTCGGGACTAGCGGGGCATCCGGGCTACGAGCAGTACTTC.